A selection of T cell receptor beta chains follows, all from one sample in a study of T-cell reconstitution after alpha-beta-depleted transplantation in children. Each CDR3 protein gets one entry after TCRdb re-called the PCR reads with MiXCR. The sample lists fewer than 550,000 distinct CDR3 sequences, more than 9.5% seen once, with around 13% in the top ten. Sample: PBMCs, mostly from graft donor cells, taken 180 days after TCRalphabeta/CD19-depleted stem cell transplant. The receptors originated from a female patient between 2 and 15 years old who had a stem cell transplant for aplastic anemia, so the T cells may come from the graft donor. Both conserved end residues are part of each CDR3. The order of the fields is D gene, clone size, V gene, J gene, CDR3 protein, CDR3 DNA. D genes are given only for firm matches. Expanded clones are given a class, and other clones once, few, many or no size at all.

NA	many	TRBV29-1	TRBJ2-3	CSVEDDGVDTQYF	TGCAGCGTTGAAGATGACGGGGTAGATACGCAGTATTTT
NA	NA	TRBV6-5	TRBJ1-1	CASSYSNIMNTEAFF	TGTGCCAGCAGTTACTCGAATATCATGAACACTGAAGCTTTCTTT
TRBD2	NA	TRBV6-1	TRBJ2-7	CASRKEIIAGVYEQYF	TGTGCCAGTAGGAAGGAGATAATAGCGGGAGTCTACGAGCAGTACTTC
TRBD1	few	TRBV10-3	TRBJ2-1	CAISESGDRGYIFRNEQFF	TGTGCCATCAGTGAGTCGGGGGACAGGGGCTACATTTTCCGAAATGAGCAGTTCTTC
TRBD1	few	TRBV12-3/TRBV12-4	TRBJ1-2	CASSRGQDLSGYTF	TGTGCCAGCAGCCGAGGACAGGATTTGTCGGGCTACACCTTC
TRBD2	few	TRBV7-3	TRBJ2-2	CASSLRAGGTGELFF	TGTGCCAGCAGCTTAAGGGCGGGAGGTACCGGGGAGCTGTTTTTT
NA	few	TRBV27	TRBJ2-2	CASTGRDKRAGELFF	TGTGCCAGCACCGGAAGGGACAAAAGGGCCGGGGAGCTGTTTTTT
TRBD2	NA	TRBV7-2	TRBJ2-5	CASSLEGAGGPETQYF	TGTGCCAGCAGCTTAGAGGGAGCGGGAGGGCCGGAGACCCAGTACTTC
NA	NA	TRBV12-3/TRBV12-4	TRBJ1-2	CASSPRQTANYGYTF	TGTGCCAGCAGTCCTCGACAGACTGCTAACTATGGCTACACCTTC
NA	few	TRBV9	TRBJ1-3	CASSEQLSGNTIYF	TGTGCCAGCAGCGAACAGCTCTCTGGAAACACCATATATTTT
NA	few	TRBV20-1	TRBJ1-1	CSASSLGSLEAFF	TGCAGTGCTAGTTCGTTGGGATCCCTTGAAGCTTTCTTT
NA	NA	TRBV27	TRBJ2-7	CASSLRDTRYEQYF	TGTGCCAGCAGTTTACGTGACACTCGCTACGAGCAGTACTTC
NA	many	TRBV10-2	TRBJ1-5	CASSEIGPGFWPQHF	TGCGCCAGCAGTGAGATTGGGCCAGGGTTTTGGCCCCAGCATTTT
TRBD2	few	TRBV28	TRBJ2-1	CASSLSTGGPGYNEQFF	TGTGCCAGCAGTTTATCCACGGGAGGGCCAGGGTACAATGAGCAGTTCTTC
NA	NA	TRBV5-1	TRBJ1-1	CASSLALLRLNTEAFF	TGCGCCAGCAGCTTGGCCTTACTTCGTTTGAACACTGAAGCTTTCTTT
NA	few	TRBV27	TRBJ2-1	CASSLRLGYNEQFF	TGTGCCAGCAGTTTACGGCTTGGATACAATGAGCAGTTCTTC
NA	NA	TRBV20-1	TRBJ2-2	CVGGRGDTGELFF	TGCGTGGGGGGCCGCGGGGACACCGGGGAGCTGTTTTTT
NA	few	TRBV28	TRBJ1-1	CASPPLQGMMNTEAFF	TGTGCCAGCCCCCCATTACAGGGCATGATGAACACTGAAGCTTTCTTT
NA	once	TRBV20-1	TRBJ2-1	CSARDQGPNYNEQFF	TGCAGTGCTAGAGATCAGGGCCCGAACTACAATGAGCAGTTCTTC
NA	NA	TRBV28	TRBJ2-7	CASRDFTFEQYF	TGTGCCAGCCGGGACTTTACCTTCGAGCAGTACTTC
TRBD1	NA	TRBV12-3/TRBV12-4	TRBJ1-1	CASSPVPGQGMNTEAFF	TGTGCCAGCAGTCCAGTCCCGGGACAGGGGATGAACACTGAAGCTTTCTTT
TRBD2	NA	TRBV11-2	TRBJ2-3	CASSPTSGRASRGDTQYF	TGTGCCAGCAGCCCCACTAGCGGGAGGGCTTCAAGAGGAGATACGCAGTATTTT
TRBD2	NA	TRBV20-1	TRBJ2-1	CSARVRLAGAYNEQFF	TGCAGTGCTAGAGTTAGGCTAGCGGGGGCCTACAATGAGCAGTTCTTC
NA	NA	TRBV5-6	TRBJ2-2	CASSFGGKNTGELFF	TGTGCCAGCAGCTTCGGGGGAAAGAACACCGGGGAGCTGTTTTTT
NA	few	TRBV28	TRBJ1-1	CASSLWGSEAFF	TGTGCCAGCAGTTTATGGGGCAGCGAGGCTTTCTTT
TRBD1	NA	TRBV5-1	TRBJ2-5	CASRPPGQGVETQYF	TGCGCCAGCAGACCTCCGGGACAGGGAGTTGAGACCCAGTACTTC
NA	NA	TRBV20-1	TRBJ2-1	CSASVWGVYHNEQFF	TGCAGTGCTAGCGTCTGGGGGGTTTATCACAATGAGCAGTTCTTC
TRBD2	few	TRBV5-6	TRBJ2-5	CASSFIAGVQETQYF	TGTGCCAGCAGCTTCATAGCGGGGGTCCAAGAGACCCAGTACTTC
NA	NA	TRBV7-3	TRBJ2-5	CASSRTREETQYF	TGTGCCAGCAGCCGTACACGGGAAGAGACCCAGTACTTC
NA	few	TRBV14	TRBJ2-5	CASSQGGRNQETQYF	TGTGCCAGCAGCCAAGGAGGACGGAATCAAGAGACCCAGTACTTC
NA	many	TRBV6-1	TRBJ1-5	CASSETDSSYQPQHF	TGTGCCAGCAGTGAAACGGACAGTTCCTATCAGCCCCAGCATTTT
NA	NA	TRBV28	TRBJ1-1	CASSFTDNTEAFF	TGTGCCAGCAGTTTTACAGACAACACTGAAGCTTTCTTT
TRBD1	NA	TRBV20-1	TRBJ2-3	CSVSSGTGRGYTQYF	TGCAGTGTGTCCTCCGGGACAGGGAGGGGGTATACGCAGTATTTT
NA	NA	TRBV7-8	TRBJ2-2	CASSLYGWPSGELFF	TGTGCCAGCAGCTTATACGGCTGGCCGTCCGGGGAGCTGTTTTTT
NA	NA	TRBV14	TRBJ2-1	CASSLLETGVSYNEQFF	TGTGCCAGCAGCCTACTCGAAACGGGAGTCTCCTACAATGAGCAGTTCTTC
TRBD2	few	TRBV29-1	TRBJ2-3	CSVDGTRGTDTQYF	TGCAGCGTTGATGGGACTAGGGGGACAGATACGCAGTATTTT
TRBD2	few	TRBV7-6	TRBJ2-5	CASSLASSGGWETQYF	TGTGCCAGCAGCCTAGCTTCTAGCGGGGGCTGGGAGACCCAGTACTTC
TRBD1	NA	TRBV7-6	TRBJ1-4	CASSSGQPYTTNEKLFF	TGTGCCAGCAGCTCGGGACAGCCCTACACAACTAATGAAAAACTGTTTTTT
NA	many	TRBV7-2	TRBJ1-1	CASSLAFMNTEAFF	TGTGCCAGCAGCTTAGCGTTCATGAACACTGAAGCTTTCTTT
NA	NA	TRBV6-5	TRBJ2-7	CASSYVSASYEQYF	TGTGCCAGCAGTTATGTCTCAGCATCCTACGAGCAGTACTTC
TRBD2	NA	TRBV7-2	TRBJ2-1	CASSVLATFYNEQFF	TGTGCCAGCAGCGTACTAGCGACCTTTTACAATGAGCAGTTCTTC
NA	few	TRBV4-3	TRBJ2-7	CASSQKRSYEQYF	TGCGCCAGCAGCCAGAAGCGCAGCTACGAGCAGTACTTC
NA	NA	TRBV13	TRBJ2-5	CASLYLTAGGETQYF	TGTGCCAGCTTATATTTGACGGCGGGTGGAGAGACCCAGTACTTC
TRBD2	few	TRBV20-1	TRBJ2-5	CSARHSWLAVSETQYF	TGCAGTGCCCGGCATTCTTGGCTAGCGGTCTCAGAGACCCAGTACTTC
NA	NA	TRBV14	TRBJ2-7	CASSQVEGYEQYF	TGTGCCAGCAGCCAAGTGGAGGGCTACGAGCAGTACTTC
TRBD2	few	TRBV5-1	TRBJ2-1	CASKDLGMRVAGGELF	TGCGCCAGCAAGGACCTAGGGATGAGGGTTGCGGGAGGAGAGCTCTTC
NA	few	TRBV7-9	TRBJ2-7	CASSYTGDIYEQYF	TGTGCCAGCAGCTACACAGGCGATATTTACGAGCAGTACTTC
NA	NA	TRBV7-2	TRBJ1-4	CASSPRGGSEKLFF	TGTGCCAGCAGTCCCCGGGGGGGGAGTGAAAAACTGTTTTTT
TRBD1	many	TRBV7-9	TRBJ1-2	CASTFDPPQGYYGYTF	TGTGCCAGCACCTTCGACCCCCCACAGGGGTACTATGGCTACACCTTC